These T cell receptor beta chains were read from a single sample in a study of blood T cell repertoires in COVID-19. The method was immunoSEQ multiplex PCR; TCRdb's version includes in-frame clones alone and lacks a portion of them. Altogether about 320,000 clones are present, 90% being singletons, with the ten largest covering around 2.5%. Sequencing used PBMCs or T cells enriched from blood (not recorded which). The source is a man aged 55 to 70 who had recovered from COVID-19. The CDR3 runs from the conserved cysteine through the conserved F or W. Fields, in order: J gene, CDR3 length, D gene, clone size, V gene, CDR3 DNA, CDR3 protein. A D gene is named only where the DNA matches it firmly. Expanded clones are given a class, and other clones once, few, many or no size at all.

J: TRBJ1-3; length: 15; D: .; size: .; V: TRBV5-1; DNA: TGCGCCAGCAGGACCGGGACAACTCAGGGAAACACCATATATTTT; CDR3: CASRTGTTQGNTIYF
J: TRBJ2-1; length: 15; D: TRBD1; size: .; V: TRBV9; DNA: TGTGCCAGCAGCGTAGAACAGGGGACCTACAATGAGCAGTTCTTC; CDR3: CASSVEQGTYNEQFF
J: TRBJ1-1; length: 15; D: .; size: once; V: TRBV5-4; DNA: TGTGCCAGCAGCCCGAGGACTGCTCCGTACACTGAAGCTTTCTTT; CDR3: CASSPRTAPYTEAFF
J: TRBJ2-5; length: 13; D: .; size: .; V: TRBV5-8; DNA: TGTGCCAGCAGTCTGACGGGTAGGGAGACCCAGTACTTC; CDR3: CASSLTGRETQYF
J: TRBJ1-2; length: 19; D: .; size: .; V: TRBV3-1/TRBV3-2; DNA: TGTGCCAGCAGCCAAGCGTTCATTTCAGTCCAGGGAAAGATAGGTGGCTACACCTTC; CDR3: CASSQAFISVQGKIGGYTF
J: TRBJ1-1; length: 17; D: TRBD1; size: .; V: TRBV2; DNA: TGTGCCAGCAGTGATCAGGGACAGACGTACATGAACACTGAAGCTTTCTTT; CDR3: CASSDQGQTYMNTEAFF
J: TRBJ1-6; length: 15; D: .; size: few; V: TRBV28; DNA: TGTGCCAGCAGTTCTCCCGACGGGGTGTATTCACCCCTCCACTTT; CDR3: CASSSPDGVYSPLHF
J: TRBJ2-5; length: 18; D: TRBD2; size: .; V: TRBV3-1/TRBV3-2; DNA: TGTGCCAGCAGCCAAACTGGAAGACTAGCGGGGGGGCGGGAGACCCAGTACTTC; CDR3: CASSQTGRLAGGRETQYF
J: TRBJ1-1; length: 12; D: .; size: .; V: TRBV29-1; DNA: TGCAGCGTGGGCCAGGCTTACACTGAAGCTTTCTTT; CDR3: CSVGQAYTEAFF
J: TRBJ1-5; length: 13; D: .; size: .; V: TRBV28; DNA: TGTGCCAGCACCTTGTGGGGAGCGCAGCCCCAGCATTTT; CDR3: CASTLWGAQPQHF
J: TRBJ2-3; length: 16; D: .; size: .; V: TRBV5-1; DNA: TGCGCCAGCAGCTTGGGTGCTTCGGGGAACACAGATACGCAGTATTTT; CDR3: CASSLGASGNTDTQYF
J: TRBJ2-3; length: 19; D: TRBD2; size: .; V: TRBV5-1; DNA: TGCGCCAGCAGCTTGACCGGACTAGCGGGAGGCCTAAGCACAGATACGCAGTATTTT; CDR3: CASSLTGLAGGLSTDTQYF
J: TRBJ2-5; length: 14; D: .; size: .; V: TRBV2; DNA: TGTGCCAGCAGTGCGGGCAGGGGAGGGGAGACCCAGTACTTC; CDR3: CASSAGRGGETQYF
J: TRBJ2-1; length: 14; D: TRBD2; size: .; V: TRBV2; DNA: TGTGCCAGCACAGGGACTAGCTCTTACAATGAGCAGTTCTTC; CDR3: CASTGTSSYNEQFF
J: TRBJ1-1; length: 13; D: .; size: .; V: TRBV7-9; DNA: TGTGCCAGCAGCTTAACGGATGAGTTCGGGGCTTTCTTT; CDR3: CASSLTDEFGAFF
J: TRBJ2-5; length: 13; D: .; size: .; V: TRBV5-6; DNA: TGTGCCAGCAGCTCACTCCAGGGTGCGACCCAGTACTTC; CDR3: CASSSLQGATQYF
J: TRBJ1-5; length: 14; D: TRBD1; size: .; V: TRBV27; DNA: TGTGCCAGCAGTCCCGACAGGGGTAGCCAGCCCCAGCATTTT; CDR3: CASSPDRGSQPQHF
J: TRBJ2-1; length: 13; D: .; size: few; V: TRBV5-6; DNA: TGTGCCAGCAGCCTAAAAAATAGTAATGAGCAGTTCTTC; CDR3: CASSLKNSNEQFF
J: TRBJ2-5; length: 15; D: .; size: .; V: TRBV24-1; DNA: TGTGCCACCAGTGGGATTATGGGAGTAGGAGAGACCCAGTACTTC; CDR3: CATSGIMGVGETQYF
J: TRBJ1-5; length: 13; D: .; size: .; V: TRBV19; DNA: TGTGCCAGTATCCCTGGGCCAAATCAGCCCCAGCATTTT; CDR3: CASIPGPNQPQHF
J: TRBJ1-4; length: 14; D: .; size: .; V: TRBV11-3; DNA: TGTGCCAGCAGCCCGGGAGCAACTAATGAAAAACTGTTTTTT; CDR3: CASSPGATNEKLFF
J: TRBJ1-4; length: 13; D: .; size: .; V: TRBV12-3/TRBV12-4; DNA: TGTGCCAGCAGGCGTGGGAGGAATGAAAAACTGTTTTTT; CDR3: CASRRGRNEKLFF
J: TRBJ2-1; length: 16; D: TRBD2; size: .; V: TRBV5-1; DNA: TGCGCCAGCAGCTTTGACGGGAGGTCCACCTACAATGAGCAGTTCTTC; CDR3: CASSFDGRSTYNEQFF
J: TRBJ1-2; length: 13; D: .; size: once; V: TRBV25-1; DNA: TGTGCCAGCAGTGAGTCGACAAACTATGGCTACACCTTC; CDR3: CASSESTNYGYTF
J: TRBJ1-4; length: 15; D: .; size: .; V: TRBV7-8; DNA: TGTGCCAGCAGCGAAACCAGGGGAACTAATGAAAAACTGTTTTTT; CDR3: CASSETRGTNEKLFF
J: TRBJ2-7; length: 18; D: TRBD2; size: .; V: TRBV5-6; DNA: TGTGCCAGCAGCAGGAGGAGGACCGGCGGGAGGGCGTGGTACGAGCAGTACTTC; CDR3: CASSRRRTGGRAWYEQYF
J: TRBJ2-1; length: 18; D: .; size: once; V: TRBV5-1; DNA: TGCGCCAGCAGCCGGACAGTGATAGGGACAACAACTACCAATGAGCAGTTCTTC; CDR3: CASSRTVIGTTTTNEQFF
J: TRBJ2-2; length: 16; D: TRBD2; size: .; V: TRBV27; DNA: TGTGCCAGCAGGAACCTAGCGGGGCTAGACACCGGGGAGCTGTTTTTT; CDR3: CASRNLAGLDTGELFF